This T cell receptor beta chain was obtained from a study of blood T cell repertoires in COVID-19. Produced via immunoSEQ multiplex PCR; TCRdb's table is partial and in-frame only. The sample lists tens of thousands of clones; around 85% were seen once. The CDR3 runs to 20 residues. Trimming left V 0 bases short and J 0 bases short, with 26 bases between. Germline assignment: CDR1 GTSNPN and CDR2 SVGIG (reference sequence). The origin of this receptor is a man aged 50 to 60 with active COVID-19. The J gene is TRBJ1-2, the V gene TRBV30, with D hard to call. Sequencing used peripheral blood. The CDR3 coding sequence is TGTGCCTGGAGTGTAGGAGGTGGCGGAGGAGCTCGAATACCTAACTATGGCTACACCTTC. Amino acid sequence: CAWSVGGGGGARIPNYGYTF.